These 32 T cell receptor beta chains share one sample of origin, sequenced in a study of blood T cell repertoires in COVID-19. Only in-frame clones appear in the TCRdb table, and some are missing; sequencing was by immunoSEQ multiplex PCR. The sample shows roughly 59,000 clones, roughly 80% of them seen only once. The sequenced sample consisted of peripheral blood. These receptor sequences come from a human donor in a cohort sampled during active COVID-19.

The CDR3 is CASSLGRTSGSTDTQYF. In DNA form, the CDR3 reads TGTGCCAGCAGCTTAGGTAGGACTAGCGGAAGCACAGATACGCAGTATTTT. The chain carries TRBV7-8 and TRBJ2-3; TRBD2 matches 10 bases. This CDR3 has 17 residues. With 1 base clipped from V and 0 bases from J, the junction kept 4 bases outside the gene matches. CDR1 is SGHVS and CDR2 is FQNEAQ in the germline V gene.

The chain uses TRBV2 and TRBJ2-5, with 10 bases fitting TRBD2. V lost 4 bases to trimming and J lost 4 bases; unmatched junction nucleotides: 3. The CDR3 has 14 residues. Per the germline V gene, CDR1 is SNHLY and CDR2 is FYNNEI. The CDR3 protein is CASSVASGRETQYF. CDR3 bases: TGTGCCAGCAGTGTAGCTAGCGGGAGAGAGACCCAGTACTTC.

V is TRBV7-8 and J is TRBJ2-1; TRBD1 matches 9 bases. This CDR3 has 16 residues. J was trimmed by 0 bases and V by 5 bases; bases with no gene match: 5. Germline CDR1 reads SGHVS; CDR2 reads FQNEAQ. The DNA for the CDR3 is TGTGCCAGCAGCCACAGACAGGGGGGCTCCTACAATGAGCAGTTCTTC. Translation: CASSHRQGGSYNEQFF.

CDR3 DNA sequence: TGTGCCAGCTCACCGCTCGGGACAGAAAATGAAAAACTGTTTTTT. Protein sequence: CASSPLGTENEKLFF. The chain uses TRBV18 and TRBJ1-4, with 7 bases identical to TRBD1. This CDR3 is built from 15 residues. Germline loops: CDR1 KGHSH, CDR2 LQKENI. Trimming removed 3 bases from V and 5 bases from J; junction bases left unmatched: 6.

The chain uses TRBV30 and TRBJ2-1; TRBD2 aligns across 8 bases. Trimming took 4 bases from V and 9 from J; bases not matched to a gene: 8. The CDR3 is made up of 13 amino acids. Germline CDR1 and CDR2: GTSNPN and SVGIG (reference sequence). The DNA for the CDR3 is TGTGCCTGGAAGCTTAGCGGGATAGGTGAGCAGTTCTTC. It yields the protein CAWKLSGIGEQFF.

V gene TRBV27 combines with J gene TRBJ2-7; TRBD1 aligns across 11 bases. The V and J ends lost 3 bases and 6 bases, in that order; junction bases with no gene match: 4. This CDR3 is built from 14 residues. Per germline, CDR1 MNHEY and CDR2 SMNVEV (reference sequence). The CDR3, as DNA: TGTGCCAGCAGTTTGGACAGGGGGCGCGGCGAGCAGTACTTC. Protein sequence: CASSLDRGRGEQYF.

V gene TRBV5-8 combines with J gene TRBJ1-4, with TRBD1 identical over 7 bases. CDR3 length equals 16 residues. V was clipped by 0 bases and J by 4 bases; unmatched bases: 6. Germline assignment: CDR1 SGHTS and CDR2 YDEGEE. The CDR3 bases are TGTGCCAGCAGCTTGGGGCTGGGACAGATTAATGAAAAACTGTTTTTT. Encoded protein: CASSLGLGQINEKLFF.

V and J are TRBV6-5 and TRBJ1-4, with D uncertain. Germline V CDR1 and CDR2: MNHEY, SVGAGI. Deletions cut 6 bases from V and 3 bases from J, with 11 bases between. This CDR3 region has 14 residues. CDR3 region: CASRERAANEKLFF. The CDR3 nucleotides are TGTGCCAGCAGGGAGAGGGCGGCTAATGAAAAACTGTTTTTT.

The V gene is TRBV24-1, the J gene TRBJ2-1, with 16 nucleotides matching TRBD2. V lost 2 bases and J lost 4; bases outside the gene matches: 4. The CDR3 is 18 amino acids. Germline CDR1 KGHDR, CDR2 SFDVKD. The DNA of the CDR3 is TGTGCCACCAGTGATTCTATGGGACTAGCGGGAGGGTACAATGAGCAGTTCTTC. It codes for CATSDSMGLAGGYNEQFF.

This chain joins TRBV5-8 and TRBJ2-7; the match to TRBD2 covers 12 bases. Per the germline V gene, CDR1 is SGHTS and CDR2 is YDEGEE. The V and J ends lost 4 bases and 5 bases, in that order; junction bases with no gene match: 4. This CDR3 contains 14 residues. The CDR3 DNA sequence: TGTGCCAGCAGCCGACTAGCGGGAGTGGACGAGCAGTACTTC. Translated: CASSRLAGVDEQYF.

The CDR3 DNA sequence: TGTGCCAGCACCTACTCTAGCGGGGGATCCTACGAGCAGTACTTC. Translating it yields CASTYSSGGSYEQYF. The chain employs TRBV7-2 and TRBJ2-7, with 10 bases that match TRBD2. The ends lost 7 bases at V and 1 base at J; junction bases unmatched: 7. CDR3 length: 15 residues. The V gene's germline CDR1 is SGHTA and CDR2 FQGNSA.

The chain employs TRBV6-4 and TRBJ1-1; D not certain. Germline-derived CDR1 and CDR2 are MRHNA and SNTAGT. The CDR3 has 11 residues. V dropped 7 bases and J dropped 4 bases, with 7 bases sitting between them. Here the CDR3 reads CASTEGTEAFF. CDR3 coding DNA: TGTGCCAGCACCGAGGGCACTGAAGCTTTCTTT.

This clone was detected once. The chain combines TRBV3-1 (or the pseudogene TRBV3-2) with TRBJ2-4; D possibly corresponds to TRBD1 (7 bases). V lost 6 bases, J lost 9 bases, and 21 bases lay in between. Germline V gene sequence: CDR1 LGHDT, CDR2 YNNKEL (reference sequence). CDR3 length equals 15 residues. The CDR3 nucleotides read TGTGCCAGCAGACTACGCGACGCAGGGGGGTCCATTCAGTACTTC. Translating gives CASRLRDAGGSIQYF.

The CDR3 here is CASSLEHANTEAFF. In DNA form, the CDR3 reads TGTGCCAGCAGCTTAGAGCACGCAAACACTGAAGCTTTCTTT. The V and J genes are TRBV7-6 and TRBJ1-1; D remains unclear. CDR1 SGHVS and CDR2 FNYEAQ come from the germline V gene. Trimming left V 1 base short and J 2 bases short, with 8 bases between. The CDR3 is 14 residues long.

V gene TRBV27 combines with J gene TRBJ2-3, with a possible D match to TRBD2 (5 bases). The CDR3 sequence is 15 residues long. Germline V CDR1 and CDR2: MNHEY, SMNVEV (reference sequence). Deletions cut 6 bases from V and 5 bases from J, with 18 bases between. The CDR3 is CASSGPGISVDTQYF. The CDR3 coding sequence is TGTGCCAGCAGCGGCCCGGGGATTTCAGTAGATACGCAGTATTTT.

This clone occurred a few times. CDR3 residues: CASSKQGMNTEAFF. The CDR3 nucleotides read TGTGCCAGTAGTAAGCAGGGTATGAACACTGAAGCTTTCTTT. J is TRBJ1-1 and V is TRBV19; TRBD1 might be the D (5 bases). The CDR3 length is 14 residues. Between the trimmed V and J ends, which lost 4 bases and 0 bases, there was a span of 9 bases. Germline values: CDR1 LNHDA, CDR2 SQIVND (reference sequence).

V is TRBV6-5 and J is TRBJ1-6, with TRBD1 matching over 8 bases. The CDR3 covers 13 residues. Germline loops: CDR1 MNHEY, CDR2 SVGAGI. With V trimmed by 6 bases and J by 10 bases, 5 bases remained unmatched. CDR3 loop: CASSYRGNSPLHF. The CDR3 DNA follows: TGTGCCAGCAGCTACAGGGGGAACTCACCCCTCCACTTT.

At least ten counts were recorded for this clone. The V gene is TRBV14, the J gene TRBJ1-6; 8 nucleotides match TRBD1. The ends lost 4 bases at V and 7 bases at J; junction bases unmatched: 6. The CDR3 consists of 15 residues. The germline V gene encodes CDR1 SGHDN and CDR2 FVKESK. The CDR3 loop reads CASSLLQGGNSPLHF. The CDR3, as DNA: TGTGCCAGCAGCCTACTACAGGGGGGAAATTCACCCCTCCACTTT.

The rearrangement links TRBV2 to TRBJ2-5; no clear D. V lost 0 bases, J lost 7 bases, and 6 bases lay in between. The germline gives CDR1 SNHLY, CDR2 FYNNEI. CDR3 length: 12 residues. DNA of the CDR3: TGTGCCAGCAGTGAAGCTTCGGGGACCCAGTACTTC. It codes for CASSEASGTQYF.

The rearrangement uses TRBV7-8 and TRBJ1-2; D ambiguous. Trimming cost V 7 bases and J 3 bases, with 12 bases left between them. CDR3 length: 13 amino acids. CDR1 SGHVS and CDR2 FQNEAQ come from the germline V gene. CDR3 protein: CASTPEIDYGYTF. The CDR3 DNA follows: TGTGCCAGCACCCCCGAGATCGACTATGGCTACACCTTC.

V and J are TRBV6-2 or TRBV6-3 and TRBJ2-1; TRBD2 aligns across 8 bases. V dropped 4 bases and J dropped 4; count of bases not matched to a gene: 3. The CDR3 is 14 amino acids. From germline, CDR1 is MNHEY and CDR2 SVGEGT. The CDR3 region is CASSSERGYNEQFF. CDR3 nucleotides: TGTGCCAGCAGTTCGGAGCGGGGGTACAATGAGCAGTTCTTC.

This clone was seen once. Here the CDR3 reads CATSSDSSGANVLTF. The CDR3, as DNA: TGTGCCACCAGCTCAGACAGCTCTGGGGCCAACGTCCTGACTTTC. The chain carries TRBV15 and TRBJ2-6; D possibly corresponds to TRBD1 (5 bases). The CDR3 runs 15 residues. V was cut by 5 bases and J by 0 bases, with 8 bases left in between. Germline CDR1 reads LNHNV; CDR2 reads YYDKDF (reference sequence). Looking up the rest from reference TRBV15 and TRBJ2-6 gives the full variable domain: DAMVIQNPRYQVTQFGKPVTLSCSQTLNHNVMYWYQQKSSQAPKLLFHYYDKDFNNEADTPDNFQSRRPNTSFCFLDIRSPGLGDTAMYLCATSSDSSGANVLTFGAGSRLTVL.

The chain is built from TRBV5-4 and TRBJ2-3; TRBD2 matches at 13 bases. V was clipped by 4 bases and J by 2 bases; unmatched bases: 7. The germline CDR1 and CDR2 sequences are SGHNT and YYREEE (reference sequence). The CDR3 runs 17 residues. The CDR3 DNA is TGTGCCAGCAGCCGTCGACTAGCGGGAGGCCTCACAGATACGCAGTATTTT. Its protein is CASSRRLAGGLTDTQYF.

This chain uses TRBV11-2 with TRBJ2-1; D is uncertain. The CDR3 sequence is 14 residues long. Germline lookup yields CDR1 SGHAT and CDR2 FQNNGV. V shed 7 bases and J shed 0 bases, with 10 bases lying between them. The CDR3 bases are TGTGCCAGCAAGCAGCAGGCCTCCTACAATGAGCAGTTCTTC. Translation: CASKQQASYNEQFF.

The rearrangement joins TRBV9 to TRBJ1-6; D unclear. Germline CDR1 is SGDLS and CDR2 is YYNGEE. The CDR3 consists of 14 residues. Trimming stripped 7 bases from V and 4 bases from J, with 12 bases between. CDR3 DNA: TGTGCCAGCCAAGATGAGGGTTATAATTCACCCCTCCACTTT. This sequence encodes CASQDEGYNSPLHF.

The CDR3 sequence: CASSLRASGLSEQFF. CDR3 coding DNA: TGTGCCAGCAGCTTAAGGGCTAGCGGGTTAAGTGAGCAGTTCTTC. J is TRBJ2-1 and V is TRBV13, with 8 bases that match TRBD2. The CDR3 length is 15 residues. Germline-derived CDR1 and CDR2 are PRHDT and FYEKMQ (reference sequence). The V and J ends lost 2 bases and 9 bases, in that order; junction bases with no gene match: 9.

The V call is TRBV19, the J call TRBJ2-3; D is perhaps TRBD1 (6 bases). Germline assignment: CDR1 LNHDA and CDR2 SQIVND (reference sequence). V was shortened by 2 bases and J by 1 base, with 10 bases between the two germline ends. CDR3 length: 15 amino acids. Written as DNA, the CDR3 is TGTGCCAGTAGTATACCGGGACAACGCACAGATACGCAGTATTTT. Protein product: CASSIPGQRTDTQYF.

The chain carries TRBV7-2 and TRBJ1-4, with 7 bases aligning to TRBD1. The CDR3 loop spans 15 amino acids. Germline V gene sequence: CDR1 SGHTA, CDR2 FQGNSA. Germline trimming cut 5 bases from V and 3 bases from J; bases unmatched to any gene: 6. CDR3 DNA sequence: TGTGCCAGCAGCGTACAGGGGAAGCCTAATGAAAAACTGTTTTTT. It is translated as CASSVQGKPNEKLFF. The complete variable domain, with remaining parts taken from reference TRBV7-2 and TRBJ1-4, reads GAGVSQSPSNKVTEKGKDVELRCDPISGHTALYWYRQSLGQGLEFLIYFQGNSAPDKSGLPSDRFSAERTGGSVSTLTIQRTQQEDSAVYLCASSVQGKPNEKLFFGSGTQLSVL.

The V gene is TRBV5-4, the J gene TRBJ2-7; D might be TRBD1 (5 bases). CDR3 length: 13 residues. Trimming stripped 0 bases from V and 1 base from J, with 5 bases between. Germline lookup yields CDR1 SGHNT and CDR2 YYREEE (reference sequence). The chain's CDR3 is CASSLGQSYEQYF. The CDR3 DNA reads as TGTGCCAGCAGCTTGGGACAGTCCTACGAGCAGTACTTC.

The gene calls are TRBV5-5 and TRBJ2-5; 9 nucleotides align to TRBD2. The CDR3 loop spans 14 amino acids. The germline gives CDR1 SGHKS, CDR2 YYEKEE (reference sequence). V lost 0 bases and J lost 4; bases outside the gene matches: 1. The CDR3 DNA is TGTGCCAGCAGCTTGGGTAGCGGGAGAGAGACCCAGTACTTC. It encodes CASSLGSGRETQYF.

This clone was observed a single time. CDR3 nucleotide sequence: TGTGCCAGCAGTGAAGGACTAGCGGGACGGGGTGAGCAGTTCTTC. It specifies CASSEGLAGRGEQFF. V usage is TRBV2 and J usage is TRBJ2-1; 11 bases are a match to TRBD2. The CDR3 spans 15 residues. The V gene's germline CDR1 is SNHLY and CDR2 FYNNEI. V lost 1 base to trimming and J lost 9 bases; unmatched junction nucleotides: 5.

The chain recombines TRBV20-1 with TRBJ2-5; no clear D. This CDR3 contains 11 residues. With 3 bases removed from V and 5 bases from J, the gap between germline ends came to 7 bases. CDR1 is DFQATT and CDR2 is SNEGSKA in the germline V gene (reference sequence). The CDR3 spells CSASRSETQYF. The CDR3 DNA is TGCAGTGCTAGTCGGTCGGAGACCCAGTACTTC.